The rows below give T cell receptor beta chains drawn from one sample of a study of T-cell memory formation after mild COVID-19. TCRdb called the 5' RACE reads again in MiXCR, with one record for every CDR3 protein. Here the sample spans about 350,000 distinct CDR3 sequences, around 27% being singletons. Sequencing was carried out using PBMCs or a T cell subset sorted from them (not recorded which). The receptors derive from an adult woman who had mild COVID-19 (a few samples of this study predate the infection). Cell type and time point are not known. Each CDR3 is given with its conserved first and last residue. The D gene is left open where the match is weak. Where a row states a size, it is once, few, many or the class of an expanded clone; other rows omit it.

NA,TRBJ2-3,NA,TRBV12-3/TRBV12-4,TGTGCCAGCAGGGATGGACCTAGCACAGATACGCAGTATTTT,CASRDGPSTDTQYF
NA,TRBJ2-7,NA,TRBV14,TGTGCCAGCAGCCAAGAGAGGGGCCCCTACGAGCAGTACTTC,CASSQERGPYEQYF
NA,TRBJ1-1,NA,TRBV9,TGTGCCAGCAGCGGCTCCGGGGCCCTGAACACTGAAGCTTTCTTT,CASSGSGALNTEAFF
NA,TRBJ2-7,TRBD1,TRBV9,TGTGCCAGCAGCGTGGACGGACAGGGGTTATCCTACGAGCAGTACTTC,CASSVDGQGLSYEQYF
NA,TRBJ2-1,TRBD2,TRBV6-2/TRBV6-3,TGTGCCAGCAAAAGGACTAGCTCCTACAATGAGCAGTTCTTC,CASKRTSSYNEQFF
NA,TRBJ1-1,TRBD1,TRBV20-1,TGCAGTGCCCGGGACAGGGTGACCAGTATGAACACTGAAGCTTTCTTT,CSARDRVTSMNTEAFF
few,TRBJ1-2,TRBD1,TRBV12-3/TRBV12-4,TGTGCCAGCAGTTTCTCAGGGGGCGCCGATGGCTACACCTTC,CASSFSGGADGYTF
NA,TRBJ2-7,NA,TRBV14,TGTGCCAGCAGCCAAGCCCCGGACGGTTACGAGCAGTACTTC,CASSQAPDGYEQYF
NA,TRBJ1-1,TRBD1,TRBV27,TGTGCCAGCAGTTTATTGCCGGGACAGGGGAGGGGCGACACTGAAGCTTTCTTT,CASSLLPGQGRGDTEAFF
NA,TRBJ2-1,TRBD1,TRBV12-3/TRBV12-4,TGTGCCAGCAGTCTTACGGACAGGGAGTATCAAGAGCAGTTCTTC,CASSLTDREYQEQFF
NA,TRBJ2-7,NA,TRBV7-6,TGTGCCAGCAGCTTAGCGGGGAAGGGAGAGCAGTACTTC,CASSLAGKGEQYF